The entry that follows covers one T cell receptor (beta chain) sequence. These data are taken from a study of blood T cell repertoires in COVID-19. V dropped 1 base and J dropped 6; count of bases not matched to a gene: 13. The CDR3 extends over 17 amino acids. CDR1 SGHDT and CDR2 YYEEEE come from the germline V gene. Repertoires were generated with immunoSEQ multiplex PCR, while TCRdb's copy carries only in-frame clones and drops some. The data show more than 150,000 clones, with approximately 87% seen just once and 20% to 25% held by the top ten. The chain has TRBV5-6 and TRBJ1-1; 9 bases line up with TRBD1. The TCR sequence derives from a man aged 65 to 85 with active or convalescent COVID-19. Sequenced input: peripheral blood. In DNA form, the CDR3 reads TGTGCCAGCAGCTTGACAGGGGGCCAAACGTTTGATGCTGAAGCTTTCTTT. Its protein is CASSLTGGQTFDAEAFF.